What follows are 2 T cell receptor beta chains derived from one specimen sequenced in a study of blood T cell repertoires in COVID-19. The data were produced by immunoSEQ multiplex PCR, yet TCRdb's version contains in-frame clones alone and is incomplete. This sample has 300,000 to 450,000 clones; roughly 90% occur once, and the top ten carry just over 1%. The sample was PBMCs or T cells enriched from blood (not recorded which). All receptors derive from a woman in her twenties or thirties who had been exposed to COVID-19.

This sequence joins TRBV27 and TRBJ2-3; 9 bases agree with TRBD2. Germline values: CDR1 MNHEY, CDR2 SMNVEV (reference sequence). With V trimmed by 4 bases and J by 1 base, 12 bases remained unmatched. The CDR3 is made up of 18 amino acids. The chain's CDR3 is CASSSLARGLARTDTQYF. In nucleotides, the CDR3 is TGTGCCAGCAGTTCCCTTGCAAGAGGACTAGCGCGCACAGATACGCAGTATTTT.

This clone occurred a few times. This rearrangement joins TRBV29-1 to TRBJ1-5, with a tentative D call TRBD1 (5 bases). There are 12 residues in the CDR3. From germline, CDR1 is SQVTM and CDR2 ANQGSEA. Trimming pared 6 bases from V and 5 bases from J, leaving 11 bases between. CDR3 sequence reads: CSVGTLDQPQHF. The CDR3 DNA follows: TGCAGCGTCGGGACTCTGGATCAGCCCCAGCATTTT.